One sample yielded the 6 T cell receptor beta chains listed below, sequenced in a study of cytomegalovirus exposure and HLA in healthy donors. The study ran its PCR with 60 Vbeta and 13 Jbeta primers. Assay used: immunoSEQ multiplex PCR; TCRdb lists only in-frame clones, some missing. This sample lists about 200,000 clones; its ten largest clones have around 1.1%. Input material: PBMCs. The source of these receptors is a girl aged 2-10 years in good health and CMV-seropositive.

V usage is TRBV2 and J usage is TRBJ2-2; unclear D gene. Deletions cut 3 bases from V and 6 bases from J, with 5 bases between. CDR1 and CDR2 (germline): SNHLY, FYNNEI. The CDR3 is 12 residues long. CDR3 DNA: TGTGCCAGCAGTGAGTCTCCCGGGGAGCTGTTTTTT. Its translation is CASSESPGELFF.

The chain is built from TRBV14 and TRBJ1-6; weak D call: TRBD1 (6 bases). This CDR3 has 17 residues. The germline CDR1 and CDR2 sequences are SGHDN and FVKESK. Trimming left V 4 bases short and J 9 bases short, with 22 bases between. The CDR3 reads CASSPFRGGPMGSPLHF. CDR3 in DNA: TGTGCCAGCAGCCCGTTTCGAGGGGGACCAATGGGTTCACCCCTCCACTTT.

This chain links TRBV6-1 with TRBJ2-1; D is ambiguous. The V gene's germline CDR1 is MNHNS and CDR2 SASEGT. This CDR3 spans 13 amino acids. Trimming left V 7 bases short and J 1 base short, with 8 bases between. In nucleotides, the CDR3 is TGTGCCAGCATCCCTTTATCCTACAATGAGCAGTTCTTC. The encoded protein is CASIPLSYNEQFF.

This chain connects TRBV5-1 to TRBJ2-5; 7 positions match TRBD2. CDR3 length: 15 amino acids. V trimming: 4 bases; J trimming: 1 base; junction bases outside the gene matches: 7. Germline CDR1 and CDR2: SGHRS and YFSETQ. The CDR3 nucleotides read TGCGCCAGCAGCCCTATGCCTAGCGGCCAAGAGACCCAGTACTTC. Residues: CASSPMPSGQETQYF.

The chain recombines TRBV19 with TRBJ2-7; 9 positions match TRBD1. CDR3 length: 16 residues. Germline trimming cut 5 bases from V and 0 bases from J; bases unmatched to any gene: 8. The V gene's germline CDR1 is LNHDA and CDR2 SQIVND (reference sequence). CDR3: CASSAYGTGNSYEQYF. As DNA, the CDR3 is TGTGCCAGTAGTGCGTACGGGACAGGGAACTCCTACGAGCAGTACTTC.

The chain recombines TRBV7-7 with TRBJ2-3; 13 nucleotides align to TRBD2. Germline loops: CDR1 SSHAT, CDR2 FNYEAQ (reference sequence). The V segment lost 5 bases and the J segment 2 bases; nucleotides outside the gene matches: 4. The CDR3 contains 16 residues. The CDR3 DNA reads as TGTGCCAGCAGCCCAGGGACTAGCGGGATCACAGATACGCAGTATTTT. Amino acids: CASSPGTSGITDTQYF.